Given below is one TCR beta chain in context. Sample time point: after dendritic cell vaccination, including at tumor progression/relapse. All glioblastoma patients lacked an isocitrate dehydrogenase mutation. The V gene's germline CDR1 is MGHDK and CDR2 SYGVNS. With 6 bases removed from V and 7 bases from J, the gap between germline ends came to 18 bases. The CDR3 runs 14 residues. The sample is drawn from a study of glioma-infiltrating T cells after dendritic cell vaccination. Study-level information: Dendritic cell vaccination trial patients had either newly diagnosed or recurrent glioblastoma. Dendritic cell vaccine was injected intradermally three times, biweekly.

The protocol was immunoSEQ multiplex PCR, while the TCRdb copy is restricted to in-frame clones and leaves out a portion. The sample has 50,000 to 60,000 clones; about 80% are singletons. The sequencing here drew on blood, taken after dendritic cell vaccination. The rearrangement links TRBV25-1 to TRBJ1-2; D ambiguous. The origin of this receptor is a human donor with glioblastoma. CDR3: CASSPSGEYTGYTF. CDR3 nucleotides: TGTGCCAGCAGCCCCTCTGGGGAGTACACTGGCTACACCTTC.